This T cell receptor (beta chain) comes out of a study of blood T cell repertoires in COVID-19. Whole-study context: PBMCs, B-cell-depleted T cells, or T cells provided the cDNA or gDNA that made up the material.

How the authors handled the data: Amplification of reference gene primers provided the estimated nucleated cell counts. Libraries were prepared by immunoSEQ multiplex PCR; TCRdb keeps only in-frame clonotypes and omits some of them. V, J and clone size derive from that table, while D and trimming were established from the DNA sequence. In the table there are 120,000 to 150,000 clones, 80% to 85% of which are singletons. Germline loops: CDR1 MGHDK, CDR2 SYGVNS. This CDR3 contains 16 residues. The V and J ends lost 6 bases and 6 bases, in that order; junction bases with no gene match: 11. The sample was peripheral blood. The chain joins TRBV25-1 to TRBJ1-1; 12 nucleotides agree with TRBD1. The TCR comes from a human donor in a cohort sampled during active COVID-19. The CDR3 DNA reads TGTGCCAGCAGGCCCCGGGACAGGGGGCTCAGGGCTGAAGCTTTCTTT. As protein: CASRPRDRGLRAEAFF.